These 13 T cell receptor beta chains were all obtained from the same sample, sequenced in a study of neurological immune-mediated disorders. One entry per CDR3 protein, called by TCRdb with MiXCR from the 5' RACE reads. The table has tens of thousands of distinct CDR3 sequences, approximately 17% seen once. What was sequenced was PBMCs. Receptors originate from a woman in her 40s in good health.

This clonotype was recorded many times. The gene calls are TRBV5-1 and TRBJ2-5, with D possibly matching TRBD2 (5 bases). V dropped 2 bases and J dropped 5 bases, with 19 bases sitting between them. The germline CDR1 and CDR2 sequences are SGHRS and YFSETQ. This CDR3 comprises 16 residues. CDR3: CASSLAGRATGETQYF. CDR3 DNA: TGCGCCAGCAGCTTAGCAGGACGGGCAACGGGGGAGACCCAGTACTTC.

This clonotype was seen ten or more times. This chain connects TRBV20-1 to TRBJ2-7; tentatively, D is TRBD1 or TRBD2 (5 bases each). Germline CDR1 and CDR2: DFQATT and SNEGSKA (reference sequence). The CDR3 sequence is 15 residues long. With 1 base removed from V and 3 bases from J, the gap between germline ends came to 16 bases. DNA of the CDR3: TGCAGTGCTAGAGGTATGAGAGGGGCCGGCTACGAGCAGTACGTC. This translates into CSARGMRGAGYEQYV.

This clonotype has just a few counts. This chain joins TRBV10-2 and TRBJ2-7; D not certain. The CDR3 is 15 amino acids. V shed 2 bases and J shed 3 bases, with 14 bases lying between them. CDR1 WSHSY and CDR2 SAAADI come from the germline V gene. The CDR3 reads CASSERRSHFYEQYV. The CDR3 DNA reads as TGCGCCAGCAGTGAGAGGCGCTCCCACTTCTACGAGCAGTACGTC.

This clonotype was detected ten times or more. This chain links TRBV4-1 with TRBJ2-1, with D possibly called TRBD1 or TRBD2 (5 bases each). Germline V gene data show CDR1 as MGHRA and CDR2 as YSYEKL. The CDR3 consists of 16 residues. V was shortened by 4 bases and J by 6 bases, with 19 bases between the two germline ends. This CDR3 is CASSPLAPLTGNEQFF. In nucleotides, the CDR3 is TGCGCCAGCAGCCCCTTAGCGCCCTTAACAGGCAATGAGCAGTTCTTC.

This clonotype has at least ten counts. V usage is TRBV4-1 and J usage is TRBJ2-4; 9 nucleotides line up with TRBD1. V was clipped by 4 bases and J by 3 bases; unmatched bases: 10. This CDR3 spans 17 amino acids. Germline V CDR1 and CDR2: MGHRA, YSYEKL. This CDR3 reads CASSLQATGGVKNIQYF. CDR3 bases: TGCGCCAGCAGCCTCCAAGCGACAGGGGGAGTCAAAAACATTCAGTACTTC.

In regard to this clonotype: A much larger clone is a single base away; this may be a read error. J is TRBJ2-5 and V is TRBV29-1; weak D call: TRBD2 (7 bases). Per the germline V gene, CDR1 is SQVTM and CDR2 is ANQGSEA. The CDR3 is 13 amino acids. V was shortened by 7 bases and J by 5 bases, with 17 bases between the two germline ends. CDR3 protein: CSGGGAVTETQYF. DNA of the CDR3: TGCAGCGGTGGGGGGGCCGTGACGGAGACCCAGTACTTC.

This clonotype was recorded many times. This chain joins TRBV4-3 and TRBJ1-1; 7 nucleotides match TRBD1. Germline CDR1 LGHNA, CDR2 YSLEER. With 4 bases clipped from V and 0 bases from J, the junction kept 8 bases outside the gene matches. The CDR3 is made up of 16 amino acids. The CDR3 DNA reads as TGCGCCAGCAGCCCGGGTATGGGACAGCTGAACACTGAAGCTTTCTTT. This encodes CASSPGMGQLNTEAFF.

The chain couples TRBV20-1 to TRBJ2-5, with D possibly being TRBD1 or TRBD2 (7 bases each). The CDR3 totals 13 residues. V was cut by 5 bases and J by 7 bases, with 17 bases left in between. Germline CDR1 reads DFQATT; CDR2 reads SNEGSKA (reference sequence). CDR3: CSASRGGDGTQYF. The DNA of the CDR3 is TGCAGTGCTTCCAGGGGGGGGGATGGGACCCAGTACTTC.

This chain links TRBV28 with TRBJ2-1; D is ambiguous. This CDR3 is 11 amino acids long. V was trimmed by 6 bases and J by 14 bases, leaving 14 bases between them. CDR1 MDHEN and CDR2 SYDVKM come from the germline V gene. The CDR3 loop is CASRFRQAEFF. The CDR3 DNA follows: TGTGCCAGCAGATTCCGGCAGGCCGAGTTCTTC.

V and J are TRBV5-6 and TRBJ1-3; D gene ambiguous. Germline CDR1 and CDR2: SGHDT and YYEEEE. V lost 5 bases and J lost 0, with 6 bases in between. The CDR3 totals 13 residues. The CDR3 region is CASRRISGNTIYF. DNA of the CDR3: TGTGCCAGCAGACGCATCTCTGGAAACACCATATATTTT. The variable domain in full, with the rest retrieved from reference TRBV5-6 and TRBJ1-3, is DAGVTQSPTHLIKTRGQQVTLRCSPKSGHDTVSWYQQALGQGPQFIFQYYEEEERQRGNFPDRFSGHQFPNYSSELNVNALLLGDSALYLCASRRISGNTIYFGEGSWLTVV.

At least ten counts were recorded for this clonotype. V and J are TRBV7-6 and TRBJ2-3; 13 positions match TRBD2. Germline V lookup: CDR1 SGHVS, CDR2 FNYEAQ. This CDR3 has 17 residues. V shed 6 bases, J shed 2 bases, and the junction held 8 bases outside the gene matches. Written as DNA, the CDR3 is TGTGCCAGCAGGAAAGAAGGGACTAGCGGGACCACAGATACGCAGTATTTT. Protein sequence: CASRKEGTSGTTDTQYF. Based on the CDR3 plus reference TRBV7-6 and TRBJ2-3, the full variable domain is GAGVSQSPRYKVTKRGQDVALRCDPISGHVSLYWYRQALGQGPEFLTYFNYEAQQDKSGLPNDRFSAERPEGSISTLTIQRTEQRDSAMYRCASRKEGTSGTTDTQYFGPGTRLTVL.

At least ten counts were recorded for this clonotype. The CDR3: CATQEEGGSADTQYF. CDR3 in DNA: TGTGCCACCCAGGAAGAAGGGGGGTCGGCAGATACGCAGTATTTT. The chain has TRBV6-4 and TRBJ2-3; TRBD1 or TRBD2 may be the D gene (6 bases each). Looked up from germline, CDR1 is MRHNA and CDR2 is SNTAGT. The CDR3 contains 15 residues. Trimming left V 10 bases short and J 4 bases short, with 21 bases between.

This clonotype was counted many times. V gene TRBV25-1 combines with J gene TRBJ2-5; 8 bases align to TRBD1. V was clipped by 4 bases and J by 5 bases; unmatched bases: 12. This CDR3 has 16 residues. Germline values: CDR1 MGHDK, CDR2 SYGVNS. CDR3 sequence: CASSGHSTGDVETQYF. The DNA of the CDR3 is TGTGCCAGCAGTGGCCATTCGACAGGGGATGTGGAGACCCAGTACTTC.